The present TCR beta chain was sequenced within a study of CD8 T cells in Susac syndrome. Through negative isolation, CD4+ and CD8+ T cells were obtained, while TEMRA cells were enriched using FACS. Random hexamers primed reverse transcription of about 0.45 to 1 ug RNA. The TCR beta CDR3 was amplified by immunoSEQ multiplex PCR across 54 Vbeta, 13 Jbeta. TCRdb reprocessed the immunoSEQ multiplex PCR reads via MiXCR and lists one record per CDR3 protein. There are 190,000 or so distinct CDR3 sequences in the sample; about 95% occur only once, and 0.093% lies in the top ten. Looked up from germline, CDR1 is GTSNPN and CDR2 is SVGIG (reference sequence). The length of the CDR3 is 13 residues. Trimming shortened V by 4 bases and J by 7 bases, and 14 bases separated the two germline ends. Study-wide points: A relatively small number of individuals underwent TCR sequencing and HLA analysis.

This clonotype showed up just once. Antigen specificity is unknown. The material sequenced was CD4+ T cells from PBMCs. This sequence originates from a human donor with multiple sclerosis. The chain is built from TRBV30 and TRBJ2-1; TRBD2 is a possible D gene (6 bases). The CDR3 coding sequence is TGTGCCTGGATAGTAACGGGAGTGAATGAGCAGTTCTTC. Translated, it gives CAWIVTGVNEQFF.